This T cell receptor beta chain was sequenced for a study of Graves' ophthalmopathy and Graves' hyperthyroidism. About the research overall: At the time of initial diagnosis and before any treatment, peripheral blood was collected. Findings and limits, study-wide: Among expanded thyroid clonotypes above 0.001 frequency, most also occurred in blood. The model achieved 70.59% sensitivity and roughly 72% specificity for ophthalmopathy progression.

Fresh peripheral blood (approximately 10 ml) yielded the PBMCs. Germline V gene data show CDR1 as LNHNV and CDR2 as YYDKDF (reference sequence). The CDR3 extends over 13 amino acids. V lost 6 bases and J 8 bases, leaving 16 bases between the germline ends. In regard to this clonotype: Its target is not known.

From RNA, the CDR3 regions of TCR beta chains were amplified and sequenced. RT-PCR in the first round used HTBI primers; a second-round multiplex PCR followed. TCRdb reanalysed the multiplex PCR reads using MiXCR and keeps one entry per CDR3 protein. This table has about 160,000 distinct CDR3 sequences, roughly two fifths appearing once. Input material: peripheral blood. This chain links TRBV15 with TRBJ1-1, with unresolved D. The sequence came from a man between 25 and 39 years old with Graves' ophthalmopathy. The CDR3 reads CATSWAEVGEAFF. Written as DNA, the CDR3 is TGTGCCACCAGTTGGGCCGAGGTTGGAGAAGCTTTCTTT. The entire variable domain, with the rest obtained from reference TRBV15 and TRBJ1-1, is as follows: DAMVIQNPRYQVTQFGKPVTLSCSQTLNHNVMYWYQQKSSQAPKLLFHYYDKDFNNEADTPDNFQSRRPNTSFCFLDIRSPGLGDTAMYLCATSWAEVGEAFFGQGTRLTVV.